The T cell receptor (beta chain) under discussion was sequenced for a study of graft-versus-host responses after intestinal transplantation. As concerns this clone: Its target is unknown.

Trimming stripped 0 bases from V and 6 bases from J, with 8 bases between. The CDR3 is 12 amino acids. Per germline, CDR1 GTSNPN and CDR2 SVGIG (reference sequence). The protocol was immunoSEQ multiplex PCR, while the TCRdb copy is restricted to in-frame clones and leaves out a portion. The sample consists of over 90,000 clones, approximately 93% of them appearing once. The sequencing used unstimulated CD8+ T cells sorted from spleen or lymph node cells, collected before intestinal transplant. This sequence was found in a human donor who received an intestinal transplant. The V and J genes are TRBV30 and TRBJ1-1; D unresolved. The CDR3 is CAWSVHRAEAFF. CDR3 DNA sequence: TGTGCCTGGAGTGTACATAGGGCTGAAGCTTTCTTT.